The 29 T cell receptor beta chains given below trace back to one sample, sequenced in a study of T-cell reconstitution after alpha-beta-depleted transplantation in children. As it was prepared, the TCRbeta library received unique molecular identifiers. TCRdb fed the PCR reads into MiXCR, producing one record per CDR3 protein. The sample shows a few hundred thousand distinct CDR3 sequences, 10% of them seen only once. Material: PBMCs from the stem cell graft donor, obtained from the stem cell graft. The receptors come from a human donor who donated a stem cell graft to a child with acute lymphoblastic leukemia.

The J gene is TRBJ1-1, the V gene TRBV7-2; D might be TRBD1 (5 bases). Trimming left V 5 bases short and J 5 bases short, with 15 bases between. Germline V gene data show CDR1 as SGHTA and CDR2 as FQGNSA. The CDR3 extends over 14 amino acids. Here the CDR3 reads CASSPVTGGTEAFF. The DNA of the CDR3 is TGTGCCAGCAGCCCGGTGACGGGGGGGACTGAAGCTTTCTTT.

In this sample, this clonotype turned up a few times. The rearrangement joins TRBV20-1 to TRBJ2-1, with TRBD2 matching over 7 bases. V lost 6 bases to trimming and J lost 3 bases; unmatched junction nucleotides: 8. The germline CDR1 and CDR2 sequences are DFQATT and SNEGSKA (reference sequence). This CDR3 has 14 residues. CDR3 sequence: CSAPRLAVYNEQFF. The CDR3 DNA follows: TGCAGTGCCCCGAGGCTAGCGGTCTACAATGAGCAGTTCTTC.

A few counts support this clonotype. CDR3 protein: CASSYWAGGEETQYF. The CDR3 DNA reads as TGTGCCAGCAGTTACTGGGCAGGGGGTGAAGAGACCCAGTACTTC. The chain employs TRBV6-5 and TRBJ2-5, with 7 bases aligning to TRBD1. The V segment lost 1 base and the J segment 3 bases; nucleotides outside the gene matches: 5. This CDR3 is built from 15 residues. In germline, CDR1 is MNHEY, CDR2 SVGAGI.

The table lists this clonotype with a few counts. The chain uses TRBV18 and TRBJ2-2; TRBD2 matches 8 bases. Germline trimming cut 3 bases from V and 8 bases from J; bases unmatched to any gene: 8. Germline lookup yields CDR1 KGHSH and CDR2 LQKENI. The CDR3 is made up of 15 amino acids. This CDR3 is CASSPQQRETGELFF. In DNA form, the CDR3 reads TGTGCCAGCTCACCCCAGCAGCGGGAGACAGGGGAGCTGTTTTTT.

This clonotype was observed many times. The DNA for the CDR3 is TGCAGTGCGACCCCGGGACTAGCTACAGATACGCAGTATTTT. Translation gives CSATPGLATDTQYF. The chain couples TRBV20-1 to TRBJ2-3, with TRBD2 identical over 9 bases. The CDR3 runs 14 residues. With V trimmed by 6 bases and J by 3 bases, 7 bases remained unmatched. Per the germline V gene, CDR1 is DFQATT and CDR2 is SNEGSKA (reference sequence).

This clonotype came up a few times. The CDR3 loop reads CASSLTHGGTPYNEQFF. The CDR3 nucleotides are TGTGCCAGCAGTTTAACCCATGGGGGGACTCCCTACAATGAGCAGTTCTTC. The chain uses TRBV27 and TRBJ2-1; the D gene is possibly TRBD2 (6 bases). The CDR3 consists of 17 residues. The germline gives CDR1 MNHEY, CDR2 SMNVEV (reference sequence). Trimming removed 2 bases at V and 2 bases at J, with 16 bases between.

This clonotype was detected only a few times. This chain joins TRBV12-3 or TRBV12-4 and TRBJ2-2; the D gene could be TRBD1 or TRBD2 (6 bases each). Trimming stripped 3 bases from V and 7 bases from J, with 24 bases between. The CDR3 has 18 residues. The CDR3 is CASSFFPAWQGRNGELFF. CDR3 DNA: TGTGCCAGCAGTTTTTTTCCTGCCTGGCAGGGGAGGAACGGGGAGCTGTTTTTT.

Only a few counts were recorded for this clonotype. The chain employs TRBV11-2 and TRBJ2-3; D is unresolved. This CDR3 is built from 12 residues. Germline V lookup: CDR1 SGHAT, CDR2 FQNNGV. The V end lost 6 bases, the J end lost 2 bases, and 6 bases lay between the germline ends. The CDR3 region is CASSHNTDTQYF. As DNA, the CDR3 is TGTGCCAGCAGTCATAACACAGATACGCAGTATTTT.

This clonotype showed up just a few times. In nucleotides, the CDR3 is TGTGCCAGTAGGGAAACCAATGAGCAGTTCTTC. This encodes CASRETNEQFF. The chain employs TRBV19 and TRBJ2-1; no reliable D call. Trimming pared 6 bases from V and 6 bases from J, leaving 6 bases between. This CDR3 is built from 11 residues. Germline loops: CDR1 LNHDA, CDR2 SQIVND (reference sequence).

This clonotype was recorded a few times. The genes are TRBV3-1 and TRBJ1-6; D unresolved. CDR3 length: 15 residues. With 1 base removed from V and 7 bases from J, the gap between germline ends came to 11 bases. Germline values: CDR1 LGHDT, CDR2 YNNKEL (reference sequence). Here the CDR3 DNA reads TGTGCCAGCAGCCAAGCCGAGGCGGGGAATTCACCCCTCCACTTT. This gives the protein CASSQAEAGNSPLHF.

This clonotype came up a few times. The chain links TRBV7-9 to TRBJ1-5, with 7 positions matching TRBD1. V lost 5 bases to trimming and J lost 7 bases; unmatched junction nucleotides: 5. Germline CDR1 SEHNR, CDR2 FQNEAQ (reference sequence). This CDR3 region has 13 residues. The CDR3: CASSPTGQQPQHF. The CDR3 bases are TGTGCCAGCAGCCCGACAGGGCAGCAGCCCCAGCATTTT. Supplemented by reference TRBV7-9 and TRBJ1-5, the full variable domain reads DTGVSQNPRHKITKRGQNVTFRCDPISEHNRLYWYRQTLGQGPEFLTYFQNEAQLEKSRLLSDRFSAERPKGSFSTLEIQRTEQGDSAMYLCASSPTGQQPQHFGDGTRLSIL.

The DNA of the CDR3 is TGCAGCGGCCGGTCTTCCTTGGGGGAAAAACTGTTTTTT. Amino acids: CSGRSSLGEKLFF. The chain combines TRBV29-1 with TRBJ1-4, with D unclear. V lost 7 bases to trimming and J lost 8 bases, with 17 bases between them. In germline, CDR1 is SQVTM, CDR2 ANQGSEA. There are 13 residues in the CDR3. The full variable domain, completed using reference TRBV29-1 and TRBJ1-4, is SAVISQKPSRDICQRGTSLTIQCQVDSQVTMMFWYRQQPGQSLTLIATANQGSEATYESGFVIDKFPISRPNLTFSTLTVSNMSPEDSSIYLCSGRSSLGEKLFFGSGTQLSVL.

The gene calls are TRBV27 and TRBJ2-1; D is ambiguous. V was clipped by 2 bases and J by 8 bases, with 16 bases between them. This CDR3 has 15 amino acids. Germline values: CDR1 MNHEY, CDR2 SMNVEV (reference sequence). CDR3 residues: CASSLLGWGGDEQFF. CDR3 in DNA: TGTGCCAGCAGTTTACTGGGTTGGGGTGGGGATGAGCAGTTCTTC.

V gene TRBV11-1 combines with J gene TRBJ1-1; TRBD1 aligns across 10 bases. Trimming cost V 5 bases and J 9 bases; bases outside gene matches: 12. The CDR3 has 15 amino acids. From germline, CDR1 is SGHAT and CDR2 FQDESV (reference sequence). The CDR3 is CASSPRDRGGFKAFF. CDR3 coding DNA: TGTGCCAGCAGCCCCCGGGACAGGGGTGGCTTTAAAGCTTTCTTT.

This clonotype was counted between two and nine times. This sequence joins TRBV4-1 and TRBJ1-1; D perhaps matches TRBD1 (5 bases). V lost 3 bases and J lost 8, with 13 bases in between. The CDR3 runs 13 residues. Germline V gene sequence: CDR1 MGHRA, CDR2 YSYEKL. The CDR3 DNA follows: TGCGCCAGCAGCCAGGGGTTAGGGGCCGAAGCTTTCTTT. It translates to CASSQGLGAEAFF.

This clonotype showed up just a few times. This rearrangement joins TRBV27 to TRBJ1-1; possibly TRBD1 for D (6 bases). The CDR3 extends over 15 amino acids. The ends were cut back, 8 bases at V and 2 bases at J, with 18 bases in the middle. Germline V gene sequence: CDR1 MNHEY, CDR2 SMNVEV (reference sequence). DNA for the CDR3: TGTGCCAGCGATCCTTCGGGGGCTGGAAACACTGAAGCTTTCTTT. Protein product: CASDPSGAGNTEAFF.

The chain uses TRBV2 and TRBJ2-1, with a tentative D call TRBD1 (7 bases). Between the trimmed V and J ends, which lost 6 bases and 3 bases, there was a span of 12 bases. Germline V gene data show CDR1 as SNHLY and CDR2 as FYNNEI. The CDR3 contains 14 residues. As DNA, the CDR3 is TGTGCCAGCAGCGCAGGGGGGTACTACAATGAGCAGTTCTTC. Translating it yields CASSAGGYYNEQFF.

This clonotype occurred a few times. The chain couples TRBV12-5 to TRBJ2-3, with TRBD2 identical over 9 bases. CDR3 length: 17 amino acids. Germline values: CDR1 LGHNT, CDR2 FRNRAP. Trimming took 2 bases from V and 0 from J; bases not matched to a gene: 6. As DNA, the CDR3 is TGTGCTAGTGGTTTGACCCTGACTAGCGGAAGCACAGATACGCAGTATTTT. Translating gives CASGLTLTSGSTDTQYF.

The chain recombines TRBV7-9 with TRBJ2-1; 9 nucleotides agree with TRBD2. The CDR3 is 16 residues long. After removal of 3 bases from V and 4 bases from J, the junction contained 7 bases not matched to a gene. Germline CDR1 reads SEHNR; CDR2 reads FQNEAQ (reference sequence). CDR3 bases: TGTGCCAGCAGCTTCTGGCTAGCGGGATTGTACAATGAGCAGTTCTTC. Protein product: CASSFWLAGLYNEQFF.

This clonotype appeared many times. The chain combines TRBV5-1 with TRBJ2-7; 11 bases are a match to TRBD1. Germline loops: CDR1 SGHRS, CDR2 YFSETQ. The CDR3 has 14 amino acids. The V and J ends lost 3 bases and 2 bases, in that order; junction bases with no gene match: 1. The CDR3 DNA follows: TGCGCCAGCAGCTGGGACAGGGGGACCTACGAGCAGTACTTC. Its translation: CASSWDRGTYEQYF.

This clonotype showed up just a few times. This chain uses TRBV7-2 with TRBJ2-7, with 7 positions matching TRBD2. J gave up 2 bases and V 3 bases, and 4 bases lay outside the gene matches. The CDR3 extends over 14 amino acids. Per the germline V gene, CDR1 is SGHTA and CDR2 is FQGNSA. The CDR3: CASSFAAGPYEQYF. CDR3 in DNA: TGTGCCAGCAGCTTCGCAGCGGGGCCCTACGAGCAGTACTTC.

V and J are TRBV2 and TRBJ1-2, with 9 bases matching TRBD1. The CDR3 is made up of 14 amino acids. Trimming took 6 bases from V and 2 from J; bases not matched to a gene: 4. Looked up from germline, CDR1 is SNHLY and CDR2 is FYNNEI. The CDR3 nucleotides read TGTGCCAGCAGGGGGGACAGGGTGAACTATGGCTACACCTTC. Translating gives CASRGDRVNYGYTF.

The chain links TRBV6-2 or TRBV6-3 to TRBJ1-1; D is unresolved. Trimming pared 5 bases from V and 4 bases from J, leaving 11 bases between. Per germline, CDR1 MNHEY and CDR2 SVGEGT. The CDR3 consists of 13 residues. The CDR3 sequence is CASSHAGSTEAFF. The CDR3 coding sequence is TGTGCCAGCAGTCACGCGGGATCCACTGAAGCTTTCTTT.

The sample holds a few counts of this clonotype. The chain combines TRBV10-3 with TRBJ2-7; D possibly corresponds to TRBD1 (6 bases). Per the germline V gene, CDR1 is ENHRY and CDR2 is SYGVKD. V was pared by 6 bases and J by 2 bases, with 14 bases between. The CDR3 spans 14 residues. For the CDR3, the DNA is TGTGCCATCAGCCCTAAAGGACAGACCTACGAGCAGTACTTC. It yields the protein CAISPKGQTYEQYF.

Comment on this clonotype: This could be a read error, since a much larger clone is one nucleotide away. In DNA form, the CDR3 reads TGTGCCAGCAGCTTGGGACAGCCCTTAACTAAGTATGGCTACACCTTC. Amino acid sequence: CASSLGQPLTKYGYTF. The J gene is TRBJ1-2, the V gene TRBV7-9; the match to TRBD1 covers 7 bases. Germline V gives CDR1 SEHNR, CDR2 FQNEAQ (reference sequence). The CDR3 runs 16 residues.

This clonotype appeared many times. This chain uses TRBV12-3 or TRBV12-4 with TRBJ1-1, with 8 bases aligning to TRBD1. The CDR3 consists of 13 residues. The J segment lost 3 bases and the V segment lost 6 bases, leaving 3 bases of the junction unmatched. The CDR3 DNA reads TGTGCCAGCAGCCCGACAGGGGACACTGAAGCTTTCTTT. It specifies CASSPTGDTEAFF.

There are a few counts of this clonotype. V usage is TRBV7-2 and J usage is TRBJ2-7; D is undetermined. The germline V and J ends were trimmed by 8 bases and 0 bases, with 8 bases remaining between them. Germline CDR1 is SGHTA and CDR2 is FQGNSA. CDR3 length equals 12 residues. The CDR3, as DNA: TGTGCCAGCGGCACCAGCTCCTACGAGCAGTACTTC. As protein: CASGTSSYEQYF. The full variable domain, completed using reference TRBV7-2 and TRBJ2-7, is GAGVSQSPSNKVTEKGKDVELRCDPISGHTALYWYRQSLGQGLEFLIYFQGNSAPDKSGLPSDRFSAERTGGSVSTLTIQRTQQEDSAVYLCASGTSSYEQYFGPGTRLTVT.

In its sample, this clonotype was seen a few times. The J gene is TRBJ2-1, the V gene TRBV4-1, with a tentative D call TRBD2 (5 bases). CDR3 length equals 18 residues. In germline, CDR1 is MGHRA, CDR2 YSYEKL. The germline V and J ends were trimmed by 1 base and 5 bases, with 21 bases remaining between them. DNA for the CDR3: TGCGCCAGCAGCCAAGGCGGACCACCTAGCAGCTCGGACAATGAGCAGTTCTTC. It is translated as CASSQGGPPSSSDNEQFF.

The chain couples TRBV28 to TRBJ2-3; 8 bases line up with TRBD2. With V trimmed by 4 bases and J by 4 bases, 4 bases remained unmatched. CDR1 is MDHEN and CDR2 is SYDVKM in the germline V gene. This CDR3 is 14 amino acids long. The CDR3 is CASSSGLGSDTQYF. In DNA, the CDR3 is TGTGCCAGCAGTTCGGGACTAGGGTCAGATACGCAGTATTTT.